These T cell receptor beta chains were read from a single sample in a study of identical twins. TCRdb passed the 5' RACE reads through MiXCR, listing each CDR3 protein once. Of some 500,000 distinct CDR3 sequences listed, 9% to 10% are singletons. Another study also made use of these data, one on yellow fever vaccine responses in identical twins.

The source material was PBMCs. The receptors originated from a woman between 18 and 29 years old in good health. CDR3s include the opening cysteine and the closing phenylalanine or tryptophan. The D gene is left open where the match is weak. Size is stated for part of the rows, as once, few or many counts, or as a class when the clone is expanded.

TRBV6-2/TRBV6-3	TRBJ2-5	14	-	-	TGTGCCAGCAGTTACTCGCGGATTCTGGAGACCCAGTACTTC	CASSYSRILETQYF
TRBV12-3/TRBV12-4	TRBJ2-7	13	-	many	TGTGCCAGCAGACCCGGACAGAGCTACGAGCAGTACTTC	CASRPGQSYEQYF
TRBV30	TRBJ2-2	14	-	-	TGTGCCTGGAGTGGTGGAATTTACACCGGGGAGCTGTTTTTT	CAWSGGIYTGELFF
TRBV12-3/TRBV12-4	TRBJ1-5	13	TRBD1	-	TGTGCCAGCACGCCGACAGGGAATCAGCCCCAGCATTTT	CASTPTGNQPQHF
TRBV6-2/TRBV6-3	TRBJ2-3	12	-	-	TGTGCCACCTCTTTCTTAGGTGATACGCAGTATTTT	CATSFLGDTQYF
TRBV20-1	TRBJ2-3	14	-	-	TGCAGTGCTAGTCGGCAGGGGATCACAGATACGCAGTATTTT	CSASRQGITDTQYF
TRBV10-3	TRBJ2-7	13	-	few	TGTGCCCCCGAGGTCCTGCCTCCTTACGAGCAGTACTTC	CAPEVLPPYEQYF
TRBV10-3	TRBJ2-7	13	TRBD1	-	TGTGCCATCAGCGAGGGGGCAGGTTACGAGCAGTACTTC	CAISEGAGYEQYF
TRBV10-1	TRBJ2-7	15	TRBD1	-	TGCGCCAGCAGTATCGAGGGACAGGGGGTGAACGAGCAGTACTTC	CASSIEGQGVNEQYF
TRBV6-5	TRBJ1-2	13	-	many	TGTGCCAGCAGTTACCAGGTGGGCTATGGCTACACCTTC	CASSYQVGYGYTF
TRBV6-1	TRBJ2-2	12	-	-	TGTGCCAGCACGAGGTTCACCGGGGAGCTGTTTTTT	CASTRFTGELFF
TRBV14	TRBJ1-4	17	-	few	TGTGCCAGCAGCCCAAGAATCACATCGGGCCTTAATGAAAAACTGTTTTTT	CASSPRITSGLNEKLFF
TRBV6-2/TRBV6-3	TRBJ2-1	13	-	-	TGTGCCACAATTAATTTGTCCTACAATGAGCAGTTCTTC	CATINLSYNEQFF
TRBV29-1	TRBJ2-7	12	-	-	TGCAGCGTTGGGACAGCCTCCTACGAGCAGTACTTC	CSVGTASYEQYF
TRBV5-1	TRBJ1-2	14	-	few	TGCGCCAGCAGCTTGGCCAGAGCTAACTATGGCTACACCTTC	CASSLARANYGYTF
TRBV10-3	TRBJ2-3	15	-	few	TGTGCCATCAGTGAACGGGACACCATCACAGATACGCAGTATTTT	CAISERDTITDTQYF
TRBV28	TRBJ1-2	13	-	many	TGTGCCAGCAGATCCACAGGGTTTGGTGGCTACACCTTC	CASRSTGFGGYTF
TRBV30	TRBJ2-1	11	-	few	TGTGCCTGGCTCGGGAACAATGAGCAGTTCTTC	CAWLGNNEQFF
TRBV9	TRBJ2-4	16	-	many	TGTGCCAGCAGCATAAAAGACGGGGGTGACAAAAACATTCAGTACTTC	CASSIKDGGDKNIQYF
TRBV15	TRBJ2-5	18	TRBD2	few	TGTGCCACCAGCCGATTCACAGGAAAACTAGCGGGCCGAGAGACCCAGTACTTC	CATSRFTGKLAGRETQYF
TRBV11-1	TRBJ1-2	14	-	-	TGTGCCAGCAGCTTGAAAGGGACGGTCGTTGGCTACACCTTC	CASSLKGTVVGYTF
TRBV12-3/TRBV12-4	TRBJ2-7	14	-	many	TGTGCCAGCAGTACCGGGGAGGCAGGGAAGTCGCAGTACTTC	CASSTGEAGKSQYF
TRBV23-1	TRBJ2-5	14	-	-	TGCGCCAGCAGTCATGCCGACCCACAGCAGACCCAGTACTTC	CASSHADPQQTQYF
TRBV12-5	TRBJ2-2	13	-	few	TGTGCTAGTGGTTTGGTACAGTCCGGGGAGCTGTTTTTT	CASGLVQSGELFF
TRBV5-4	TRBJ2-7	14	-	-	TGTGCCAGCAGCCCAGGCGTGGATCCGGCCGAGCAGTACTTC	CASSPGVDPAEQYF
TRBV6-2/TRBV6-3	TRBJ2-7	13	-	many	TGTGCCAGCAGTTACTCGATTAGCTACGAGCAGTACTTC	CASSYSISYEQYF
TRBV7-2	TRBJ1-2	15	-	few	TGTGCCAGCAGCTTAGAAACAGCCGCCTCTTATGGCTACACCTTC	CASSLETAASYGYTF
TRBV7-9	TRBJ2-3	16	-	few	TGTGCCAGCAGCTCCCGGGCGGGCGGCTACACAGATACGCAGTATTTT	CASSSRAGGYTDTQYF
TRBV27	TRBJ2-7	14	TRBD1	many	TGTGCCAGCAGAGGTGACAGGGGTAGGTCCGAGCAGTACTTC	CASRGDRGRSEQYF
TRBV27	TRBJ2-1	14	TRBD1	few	TGTGCCAGCAGTTGGGGTTTAGGGGGCGGAGGGCAGTTCTTC	CASSWGLGGGGQFF
TRBV20-1	TRBJ2-7	12	TRBD2	-	TGCAGTGGAACTAGCGGGAGGCAAGAGCAGTACTTC	CSGTSGRQEQYF
TRBV5-1	TRBJ2-7	14	-	few	TGCGCCAGCAGCCTGATCCGGGGGCCCTACGAGCAGTACTTC	CASSLIRGPYEQYF
TRBV18	TRBJ2-5	15	-	few	TGTGCCAGCTCACTCCAGGGGAGGGGCCAAGAGACCCAGTACTTC	CASSLQGRGQETQYF
TRBV20-1	TRBJ2-7	15	-	-	TGCAGTGCTCCCATATTCGAAACCGGGGGCTACGAGCAGTACTTC	CSAPIFETGGYEQYF
TRBV28	TRBJ2-1	14	-	-	TGTGCCAGCAGTTTATTGACTTTTTACAATGAGCAGTTCTTC	CASSLLTFYNEQFF